The present T cell receptor beta chain was sequenced within a study of T cell repertoires and Cas9 in healthy adults. Study-level information: CD4 and CD8 compartments: SpCas9-reactive T cells profiled for potency, cytotoxicity, lineage. Study-level results: SpCas9-reactive effector T cells were reportedly restrained in vitro by SpCas9-reactive regulatory T cells.

Assay: immunoSEQ multiplex PCR; the TCRdb copy retains only in-frame clones and omits some. The sample has approximately 21,000 clones; about 92% are singletons. Comment on this clone: As yet, its antigen is unknown.

The CDR3 totals 14 residues. V lost 11 bases to trimming and J lost 0 bases, with 16 bases between them. Germline assignment: CDR1 ENHRY and CDR2 SYGVKD. V gene TRBV10-3 combines with J gene TRBJ1-1, with D perhaps TRBD1 (6 bases). This clonotype originated in a human donor in good health. Sequencing used CD4+ effector T cells (CD127+, CD25-, CD137-, CD154-) from PBMCs; culture status not recorded. Here the CDR3 DNA reads TGTGCCGTTACCCCCCAGGGGATGAACACTGAAGCTTTCTTT. As protein: CAVTPQGMNTEAFF.